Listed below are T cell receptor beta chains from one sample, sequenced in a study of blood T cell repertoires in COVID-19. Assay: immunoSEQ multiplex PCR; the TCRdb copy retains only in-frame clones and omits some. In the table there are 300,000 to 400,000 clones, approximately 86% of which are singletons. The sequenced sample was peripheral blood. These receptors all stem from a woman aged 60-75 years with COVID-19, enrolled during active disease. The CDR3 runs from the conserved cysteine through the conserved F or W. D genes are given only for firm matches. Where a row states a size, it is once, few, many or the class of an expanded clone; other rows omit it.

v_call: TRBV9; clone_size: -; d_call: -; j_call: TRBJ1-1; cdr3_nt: TGTGCCAGCAGCGCTGACAGATACATGAACACTGAAGCTTTCTTT; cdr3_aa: CASSADRYMNTEAFF
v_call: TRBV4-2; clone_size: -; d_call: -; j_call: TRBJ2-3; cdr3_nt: TGTGCCAGCCAGGGGGAGCGGGGGTTCACAGATACGCAGTATTTT; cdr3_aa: CASQGERGFTDTQYF
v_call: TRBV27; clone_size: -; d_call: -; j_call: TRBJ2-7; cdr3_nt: TGTGCCAGCAGAAGTCCCCTGCGGGGCGAGCAGTACTTC; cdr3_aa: CASRSPLRGEQYF
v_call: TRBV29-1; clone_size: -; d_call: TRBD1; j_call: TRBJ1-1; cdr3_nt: TGCAGCGCTGGGACAGGGGACACTGAAGCTTTCTTT; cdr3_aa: CSAGTGDTEAFF
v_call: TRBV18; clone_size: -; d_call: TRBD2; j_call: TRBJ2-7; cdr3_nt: TGTGCCAGCTCACCACCGAACAGCGGGACCTCCTACGAGCAGTACTTC; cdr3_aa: CASSPPNSGTSYEQYF
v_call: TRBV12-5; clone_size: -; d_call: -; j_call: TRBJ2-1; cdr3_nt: TGTGCTAGTGGTCTCCCAAGGGGCCCGAAGTTCTTC; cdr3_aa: CASGLPRGPKFF
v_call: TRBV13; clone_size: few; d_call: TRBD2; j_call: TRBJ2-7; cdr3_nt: TGTGCCAGCAGCTTCGGGAGGACCTACGAGCAGTACTTC; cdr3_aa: CASSFGRTYEQYF
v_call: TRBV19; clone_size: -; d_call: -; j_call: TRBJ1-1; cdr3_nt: TGTGCCAGTAGTTCCCGTTCGGAGGGAGAAGCTTTCTTT; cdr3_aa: CASSSRSEGEAFF
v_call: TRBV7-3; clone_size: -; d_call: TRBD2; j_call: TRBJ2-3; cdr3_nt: TGTGCCAGCAGCTACCCAAGCGGGGGGGCTAAAGATACGCAGTATTTT; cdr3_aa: CASSYPSGGAKDTQYF
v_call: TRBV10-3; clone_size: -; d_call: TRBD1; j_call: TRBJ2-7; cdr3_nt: TGTGCCATCACCCGAGAGGGGACAGGGATGACGAACGAGCAGTACTTC; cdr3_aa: CAITREGTGMTNEQYF
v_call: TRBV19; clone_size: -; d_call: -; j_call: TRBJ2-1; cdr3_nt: TGTGCCAGTAGTATGGCCCTTCAGATCTACAATGAGCAGTTCTTC; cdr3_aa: CASSMALQIYNEQFF
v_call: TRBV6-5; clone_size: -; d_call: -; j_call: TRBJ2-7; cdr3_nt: TGTGCCAGCGCATTGCAGACAGGCCTATCCTACGAGCAGTACTTC; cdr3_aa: CASALQTGLSYEQYF
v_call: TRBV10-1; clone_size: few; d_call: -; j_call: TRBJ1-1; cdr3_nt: TGCGCCAGCGCAAAAGGCACTAGCGGGGAAGCTTTCTTT; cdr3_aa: CASAKGTSGEAFF
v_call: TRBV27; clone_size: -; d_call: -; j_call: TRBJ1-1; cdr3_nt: TGTGCCAGCAGTACCGGGACAATGAACACTGAAGCTTTCTTT; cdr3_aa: CASSTGTMNTEAFF
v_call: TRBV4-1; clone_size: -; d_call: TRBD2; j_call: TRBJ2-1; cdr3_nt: TGCGCCAGCAGCCAAGGCAGCGGGGGGGCTTTAGATGAGCAGTTCTTC; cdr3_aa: CASSQGSGGALDEQFF
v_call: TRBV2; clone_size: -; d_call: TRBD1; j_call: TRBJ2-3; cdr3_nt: TGTGCCAGCCGGCAGGGGGCAGATACGCAGTATTTT; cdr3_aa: CASRQGADTQYF
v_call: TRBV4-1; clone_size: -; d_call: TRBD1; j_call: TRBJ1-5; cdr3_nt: TGCGCCAGCAGCCAGGGAGACAGGGAAGCCCTTATCAATCAGCCCCAGCATTTT; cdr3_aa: CASSQGDREALINQPQHF
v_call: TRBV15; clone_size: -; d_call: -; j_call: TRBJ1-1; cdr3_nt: TGTGCCACCAGCAGAGTCCAGGGCACTGAAGCTTTCTTT; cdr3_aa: CATSRVQGTEAFF
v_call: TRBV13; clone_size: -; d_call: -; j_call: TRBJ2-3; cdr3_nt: TGTGCCAGCAGCTCACGGGGGTTACGCACAGATACGCAGTATTTT; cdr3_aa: CASSSRGLRTDTQYF
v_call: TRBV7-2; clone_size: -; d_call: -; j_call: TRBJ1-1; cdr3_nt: TGTGCCAGCAGCTTAAGGGGGGGTGACACTGAAGCTTTCTTT; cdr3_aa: CASSLRGGDTEAFF
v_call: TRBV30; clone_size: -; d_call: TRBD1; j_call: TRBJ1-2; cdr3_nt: TGTGCCTGGAGTTGGCGGGACAGGGCCGGTTTAGATGGCTACACCTTC; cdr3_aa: CAWSWRDRAGLDGYTF
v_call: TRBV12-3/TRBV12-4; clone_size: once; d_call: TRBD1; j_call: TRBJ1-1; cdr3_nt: TGTGCCAGCAGCCCGGGACAGCCAAAGGTGGCTTTCTTT; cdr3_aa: CASSPGQPKVAFF
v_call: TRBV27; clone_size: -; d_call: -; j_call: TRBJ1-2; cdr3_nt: TGTGCCAGCTCATCTCCTCAGGGGAAAGTCTATGGCTACACCTTC; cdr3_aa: CASSSPQGKVYGYTF
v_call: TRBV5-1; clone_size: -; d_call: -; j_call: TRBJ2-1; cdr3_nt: TGCGCCAGCAGCTCTAGTCAGTACCTTCTAGAGCAGTTCTTC; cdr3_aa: CASSSSQYLLEQFF
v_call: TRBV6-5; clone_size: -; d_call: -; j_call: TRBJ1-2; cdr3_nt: TGTGCCAGCAGTTACAGTCCTGCGGCTAACTATGGCTACACCTTC; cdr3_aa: CASSYSPAANYGYTF
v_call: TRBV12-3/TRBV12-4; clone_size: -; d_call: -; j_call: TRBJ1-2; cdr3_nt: TGTGCCAGCAGTTTAGACATTTATGGCTACACCTTC; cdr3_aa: CASSLDIYGYTF
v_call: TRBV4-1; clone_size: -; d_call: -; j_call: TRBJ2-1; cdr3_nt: TGCGCCAGCAGCCAACTATTTGAGAACAATGAGCAGTTCTTC; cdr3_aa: CASSQLFENNEQFF
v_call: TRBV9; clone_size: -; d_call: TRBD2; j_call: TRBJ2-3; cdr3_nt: TGTGCCAGCAGCCCGCGGACTAGCGGGGGGGCCACAGATACGCAGTATTTT; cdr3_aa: CASSPRTSGGATDTQYF
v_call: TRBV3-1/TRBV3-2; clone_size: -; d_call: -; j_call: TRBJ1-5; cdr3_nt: TGTGCCAGCAGCCAAGCGACGGGCCAGGGGAGCAATCAGCCCCAGCATTTT; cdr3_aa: CASSQATGQGSNQPQHF
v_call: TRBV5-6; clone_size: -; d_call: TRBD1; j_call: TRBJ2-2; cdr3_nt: TGTGCCAGCAGCCTCGGGACAGGTAACACCGGGGAGCTGTTTTTT; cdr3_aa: CASSLGTGNTGELFF
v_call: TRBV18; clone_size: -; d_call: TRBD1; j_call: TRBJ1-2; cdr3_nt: TGTGCCAGCTCACCGGGACAGGGGGCCCATGGCTACACCTTC; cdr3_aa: CASSPGQGAHGYTF
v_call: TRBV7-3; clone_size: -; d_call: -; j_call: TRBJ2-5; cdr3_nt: TGTGCCAGCAGCTTAATGGGTAGCGGTCAAGAGACCCAGTACTTC; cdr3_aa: CASSLMGSGQETQYF
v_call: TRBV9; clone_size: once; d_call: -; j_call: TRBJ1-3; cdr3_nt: TGTGCCAGCAGCGTATCTTCTGGAAACACCATATATTTT; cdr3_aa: CASSVSSGNTIYF
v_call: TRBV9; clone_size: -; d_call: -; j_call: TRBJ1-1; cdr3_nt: TGTGCCAGCAGCGTAGGCGGACAGTTGAACACTGAAGCTTTCTTT; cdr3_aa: CASSVGGQLNTEAFF
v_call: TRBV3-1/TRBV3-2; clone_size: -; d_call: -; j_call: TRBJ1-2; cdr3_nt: TGTGCCAGCAGCCCCCTGAGACTAAGGGATGGCTACACCTTC; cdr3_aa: CASSPLRLRDGYTF
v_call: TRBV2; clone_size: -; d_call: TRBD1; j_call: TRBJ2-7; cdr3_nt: TGTGCCAGCGGAGGGACAGGGGGAGGTTTCGGGCAGTACTTC; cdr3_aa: CASGGTGGGFGQYF
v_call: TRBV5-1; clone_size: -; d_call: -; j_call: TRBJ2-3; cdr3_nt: TGCGCCAGCAGCTTGTTATCAGGGTTGGCAGATACGCAGTATTTT; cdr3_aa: CASSLLSGLADTQYF
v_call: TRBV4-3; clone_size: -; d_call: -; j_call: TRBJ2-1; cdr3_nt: TGCGCCAGCAGCCAAGGTGGGGGGAAAGACTACAATGAGCAGTTCTTC; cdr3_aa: CASSQGGGKDYNEQFF
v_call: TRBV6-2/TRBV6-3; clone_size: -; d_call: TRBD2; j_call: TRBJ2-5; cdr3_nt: TGTGCCAGCAGTTACCTTCTAGCGGGGGTATGGGAAGAGACCCAGTACTTC; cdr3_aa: CASSYLLAGVWEETQYF
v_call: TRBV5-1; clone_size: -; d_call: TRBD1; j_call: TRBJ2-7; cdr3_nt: TGCGCCAGCAGCTTGGGGGGGACAGGGGTTCCGTACGAGCAGTACTTC; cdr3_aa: CASSLGGTGVPYEQYF
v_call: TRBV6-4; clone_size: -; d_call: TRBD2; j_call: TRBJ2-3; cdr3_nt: TGTGCCAGCAGCCCCGGGACTAGCGGGGGGGCAACAGATACGCAGTATTTT; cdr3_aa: CASSPGTSGGATDTQYF
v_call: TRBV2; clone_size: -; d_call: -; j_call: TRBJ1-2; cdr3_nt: TGTGCCAGCAGGAGGGAAACTAACTATGGCTACACCTTC; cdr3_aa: CASRRETNYGYTF
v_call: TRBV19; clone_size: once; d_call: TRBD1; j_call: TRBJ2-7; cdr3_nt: TGTGCCAGTGCCACAGGACAGGGCTACGAGCAGTACTTC; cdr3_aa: CASATGQGYEQYF
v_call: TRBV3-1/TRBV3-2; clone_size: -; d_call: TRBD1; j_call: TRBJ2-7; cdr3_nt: TGTGCCAGCAGCCAAAACCCCGGACAGGGGGGCGAGCAGTACTTC; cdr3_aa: CASSQNPGQGGEQYF
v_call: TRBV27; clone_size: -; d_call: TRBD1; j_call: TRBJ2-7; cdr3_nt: TGTGCCAGCAGTTTATCGGCGGGGACAGGGGGCGCAGGGTACGAGCAGTACTTC; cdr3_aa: CASSLSAGTGGAGYEQYF
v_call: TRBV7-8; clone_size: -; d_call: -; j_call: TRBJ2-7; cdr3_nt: TGTGCCAGCAGCTTAGGCGGGCTAGCCTACGAGCAGTACTTC; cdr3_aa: CASSLGGLAYEQYF
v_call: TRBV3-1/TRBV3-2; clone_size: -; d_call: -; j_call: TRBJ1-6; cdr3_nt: TGTGCCAGCAGCCAAGAGGCCAGGGCTAATTCACCCCTCCACTTT; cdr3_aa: CASSQEARANSPLHF
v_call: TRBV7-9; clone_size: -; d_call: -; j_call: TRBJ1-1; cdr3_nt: TGTGCCAGCAGATATCCCCAGCGGAGGTCTTTGAACACTGAAGCTTTCTTT; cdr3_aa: CASRYPQRRSLNTEAFF
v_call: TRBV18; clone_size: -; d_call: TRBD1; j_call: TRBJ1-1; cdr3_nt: TGTGCCAGCTCAGGAAGCAGAGGGGGCGGCGGCACTGAAGCTTTCTTT; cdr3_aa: CASSGSRGGGGTEAFF
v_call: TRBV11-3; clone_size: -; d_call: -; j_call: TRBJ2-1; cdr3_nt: TGTGCCAGCAGCTTAGAACTAGCCTACGAGCAGTTCTTC; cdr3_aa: CASSLELAYEQFF
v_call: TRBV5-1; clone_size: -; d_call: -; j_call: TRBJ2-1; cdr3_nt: TGCGCCAGCAGCTTAAACAGGGATGAGCAGTTCTTC; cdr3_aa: CASSLNRDEQFF
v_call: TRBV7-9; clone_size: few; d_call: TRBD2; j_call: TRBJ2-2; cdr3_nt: TGTGCCAGCAGCATAAGCGGGGGCGTTAACACCGGGGAGCTGTTTTTT; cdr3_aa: CASSISGGVNTGELFF
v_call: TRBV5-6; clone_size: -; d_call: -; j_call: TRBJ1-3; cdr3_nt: TGTGCCAGCAGAGGACTCATAGGCTCTGGAAACACCATATATTTT; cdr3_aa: CASRGLIGSGNTIYF
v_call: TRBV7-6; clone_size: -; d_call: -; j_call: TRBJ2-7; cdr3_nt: TGTGCCAGCAGCCAAGGGGGAAGCTCCTACGAGCAGTACTTC; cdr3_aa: CASSQGGSSYEQYF